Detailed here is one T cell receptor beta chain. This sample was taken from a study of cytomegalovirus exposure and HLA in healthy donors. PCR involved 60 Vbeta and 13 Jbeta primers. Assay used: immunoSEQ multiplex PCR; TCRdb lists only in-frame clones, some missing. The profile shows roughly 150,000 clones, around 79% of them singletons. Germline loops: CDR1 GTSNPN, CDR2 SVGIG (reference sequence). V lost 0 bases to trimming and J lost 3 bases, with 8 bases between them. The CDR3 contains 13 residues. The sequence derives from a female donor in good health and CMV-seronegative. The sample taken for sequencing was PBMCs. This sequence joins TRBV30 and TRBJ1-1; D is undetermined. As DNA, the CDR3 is TGTGCCTGGAGTGTAATCGGGTACACTGAAGCTTTCTTT. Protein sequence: CAWSVIGYTEAFF.